This T cell receptor (beta chain) was sequenced during a study of CD8+ T cells in alopecia areata. Study background: Patients remained on tofacitinib for 6 to 18 months and then went 6 months without it.

Germline lookup yields CDR1 SNHLY and CDR2 FYNNEI. V was cut by 2 bases and J by 3 bases, with 7 bases left in between. The CDR3 consists of 14 residues. It was cDNA, reverse transcribed from extracted RNA, that served as the sequencing template. Clones were sequenced by immunoSEQ multiplex PCR, and TCRdb holds only the in-frame ones, with some missing. The repertoire holds about 150,000 clones, with around 60% as singletons. The chain carries TRBV2 and TRBJ1-4; D gene unclear. The sample was CD4+ T cells sorted from blood, taken at week 0. This TCR derives from a human donor with alopecia areata. In DNA, the CDR3 is TGTGCCAGCAGTGAATGGCGGTCTAATGAAAAACTGTTTTTT. This encodes CASSEWRSNEKLFF.